A single sample is the source of the 10 T cell receptor beta chains below, sequenced in a study of tumor-infiltrating lymphocytes in primary liver carcinoma. In addition to blood RNA drawn from unsorted whole blood, germline DNA was extracted. Total RNA amounting to 450 to 500 ng was the source from which TCR beta cDNA was made with a constant-region primer. Amplification in three nested multiplex PCR rounds with slightly modified ARM-PCR gave rise to TCR beta libraries. Running 10 cycles apiece, the first two PCR rounds relied on TRBV1-TRBV30 forward primers together with a C-beta reverse primer. TCRdb fed the multiplex PCR reads into MiXCR, producing one record per CDR3 protein. The repertoire includes hundreds of thousands of distinct CDR3 sequences, around three fifths of them detected once, and roughly 8.6% sits in the top ten. Material: peripheral blood. The receptors stem from a man between 40 and 49 years old with primary liver carcinoma and hepatitis B virus infection.

At least ten counts were recorded for this clonotype. The J gene is TRBJ2-5, the V gene TRBV12-3 or TRBV12-4; a weak D match, TRBD2 (5 bases). With 5 bases removed from V and 0 bases from J, the gap between germline ends came to 7 bases. The CDR3 length is 13 residues. The CDR3 loop reads CASSRRNQETQYF. DNA of the CDR3: TGTGCCAGCAGTCGGAGGAACCAAGAGACCCAGTACTTC.

At least ten counts were recorded for this clonotype. The chain combines TRBV6-5 with TRBJ2-7, with D possibly matching TRBD1 (5 bases). CDR1 MNHEY and CDR2 SVGAGI come from the germline V gene. V lost 0 bases and J 6 bases, leaving 24 bases between the germline ends. The CDR3 is 18 residues long. CDR3 DNA sequence: TGTGCCAGCAGTTACTCGATAGGGGCAGGTCAGGGCCCCGGCGAGCAGTACTTC. This codes for CASSYSIGAGQGPGEQYF.

As regards this clonotype: This may be a read error: a much more frequent sequence differs by one nucleotide. The chain joins TRBV12-3 or TRBV12-4 to TRBJ2-2, with a possible D match to TRBD2 (7 bases). This CDR3 contains 15 residues. The CDR3 DNA sequence: TGTGCCGGCAGTTCGGGGGGCCGGAACACCGGGGAGCTGTTTTTT. Residues: CAGSSGGRNTGELFF.

The genes are TRBV6-5 and TRBJ1-5; possible D gene TRBD1, 6 bases. The V and J ends lost 6 bases and 4 bases respectively, with 16 bases between them. The germline V gene encodes CDR1 MNHEY and CDR2 SVGAGI. The CDR3 sequence is 15 residues long. The CDR3 DNA reads as TGTGCCAGCAGAGGACCGGGACATGGTAATCAGCCCCAGCATTTT. It specifies CASRGPGHGNQPQHF.

Of note for this clonotype: One end of the junction fails to match germline, which may point to a read error. This sequence joins TRBV4-3 and TRBJ2-3; 10 positions agree with TRBD2. The CDR3 runs to 17 residues. Germline V gene lookup returns CDR1 LGHNA and CDR2 YSLEER. The CDR3 DNA follows: TGTGCCAGCAGCCAGGCCGGGACTAGCGAAGGGGGGGATACGCAGTATTTT. It translates to CASSQAGTSEGGDTQYF.

Worth noting for this clonotype: Given a much more abundant clone one base away, this may be a read error. The J gene is TRBJ2-3, the V gene TRBV6-5, with TRBD1 identical over 10 bases. The CDR3 covers 16 residues. Germline lookup yields CDR1 MNHEY and CDR2 SVGAGI. The CDR3 protein is CASSRGQGSFTDTRYF. The CDR3 nucleotides are TGTGCCAGCAGTAGGGGACAGGGGTCTTTCACAGATACGCGGTATTTT.

This clonotype was seen a few times. The chain has TRBV28 and TRBJ2-1; 8 bases are shared with TRBD2. The CDR3 runs 17 residues. V gave up 5 bases and J gave up 3 bases; unmatched junction bases: 12. CDR1 and CDR2 (germline): MDHEN, SYDVKM. The DNA for the CDR3 is TGTGCCAGCAGTCTCATAGGCCTAGCGGGTGTCTACAATGAGCAGTTCTTC. Translated: CASSLIGLAGVYNEQFF.

To note about this clonotype: A much larger clone differs from this one at a single base, so this may be a read error. For the CDR3, the DNA is TGTGGCAGCAGCCATGATGGAGGTAGCGGGAGTTTTAATGAGCAGTTCTTC. This encodes CGSSHDGGSGSFNEQFF. The chain carries TRBV4-2 and TRBJ2-1; TRBD2 aligns across 9 bases. This CDR3 has 17 residues. Germline V gene sequence: CDR1 LGHNA, CDR2 YNFKEQ.

The table lists this clonotype with many counts. V usage is TRBV5-4 and J usage is TRBJ1-2, with D tentatively TRBD1 (6 bases). CDR1 is SGHNT, CDR2 YYREEE, per germline (reference sequence). The ends were cut back, 4 bases at V and 14 bases at J, with 12 bases in the middle. This CDR3 is 10 amino acids long. As DNA, the CDR3 is TGTGCCAGCAGCCCCGGCCAGGGGACCTTC. It specifies CASSPGQGTF.

The V gene is TRBV28, the J gene TRBJ2-7; D is uncertain. CDR1 is MDHEN and CDR2 is SYDVKM in the germline V gene. With 6 bases removed from V and 3 bases from J, the gap between germline ends came to 18 bases. The CDR3 contains 15 residues. For the CDR3, the DNA is TGTGCCAGCAGCCTATCACTGGGTCTAAGCTACGAGCAGTACTTC. Translation: CASSLSLGLSYEQYF.